The rows below give T cell receptor beta chains drawn from one sample of a study of human T cells and chemical hapten exposure. TCRdb re-derived calls from the RACE reads in MiXCR, one entry per CDR3 protein. This sample carries about 84,000 distinct CDR3 sequences, 10% to 14% of them seen once, and the ten largest clones take 3.7%. The sequences come from whole blood, collected in connection with sensitization to the hapten diphenylcyclopropenone (DPC). These receptors were collected from a woman between 50 and 59 years old with alopecia areata. Some clones in this sample may be carry-over from other donors' samples. Each CDR3 is given with its conserved first and last residue. The D gene is left open where the match is weak. The size of a clone is reported for some rows only, either as once, few or many, or as a class for expanded clones.

cdr3_nt: TGTGCCAGCAGCTTAGCGCAGGGTGGAAATTCACCCCTCCACTTT; cdr3_aa: CASSLAQGGNSPLHF; d_call: .; clone_size: few; v_call: TRBV7-2; j_call: TRBJ1-6
cdr3_nt: TGTGCCAGCCAGAAAAGGACTAGCGGGAGAAGCTCCTACAATGAGCAGTTCTTC; cdr3_aa: CASQKRTSGRSSYNEQFF; d_call: TRBD2; clone_size: .; v_call: TRBV7-9; j_call: TRBJ2-1
cdr3_nt: TGTGCCAGCTCACCCGGACTAGCTGAGCAGTACTTC; cdr3_aa: CASSPGLAEQYF; d_call: TRBD2; clone_size: few; v_call: TRBV18; j_call: TRBJ2-7
cdr3_nt: TGTGCCAGCACACGGGACTACACAGATACGCAGTATTTT; cdr3_aa: CASTRDYTDTQYF; d_call: TRBD2; clone_size: few; v_call: TRBV9; j_call: TRBJ2-3
cdr3_nt: TGTGCCAGCAGTTTATATGGGAACAGGGAAAAAGAGACCCAGTACTTC; cdr3_aa: CASSLYGNREKETQYF; d_call: .; clone_size: .; v_call: TRBV12-3/TRBV12-4; j_call: TRBJ2-5
cdr3_nt: TGTGCCAGCAGTTTGGAGGCGGGCACAGATACGCAGTATTTT; cdr3_aa: CASSLEAGTDTQYF; d_call: .; clone_size: few; v_call: TRBV12-3/TRBV12-4; j_call: TRBJ2-3
cdr3_nt: TGTGCCAGCAGCACAGGGGGCGCACCTGAAGCTTTCTTT; cdr3_aa: CASSTGGAPEAFF; d_call: TRBD1; clone_size: few; v_call: TRBV7-2; j_call: TRBJ1-1
cdr3_nt: TGTGCCAGCAGCTCAAATGGCGGGATCCCCACAGATACGCAGTATTTT; cdr3_aa: CASSSNGGIPTDTQYF; d_call: .; clone_size: many; v_call: TRBV7-2; j_call: TRBJ2-3
cdr3_nt: TGCGCCAGCAGCTTGGAAACTAACCTTAAACGGTATTTT; cdr3_aa: CASSLETNLKRYF; d_call: .; clone_size: many; v_call: TRBV5-1; j_call: TRBJ2-3
cdr3_nt: TGTGCCAGTAGTATGCTGGCAGGGCGGAACACCGGGGAGCTGTTTTTT; cdr3_aa: CASSMLAGRNTGELFF; d_call: .; clone_size: many; v_call: TRBV19; j_call: TRBJ2-2
cdr3_nt: TGTGCCAGCAGCCCTAGCTCCTACAATGAGCAGTTCTTC; cdr3_aa: CASSPSSYNEQFF; d_call: .; clone_size: few; v_call: TRBV7-9; j_call: TRBJ2-1
cdr3_nt: TGTGCCAGCAGCCAAGATCGCACCGCTAGCAATCAGCCCCAGCATTTT; cdr3_aa: CASSQDRTASNQPQHF; d_call: .; clone_size: .; v_call: TRBV4-2; j_call: TRBJ1-5
cdr3_nt: TGTGCCAGCAGCTTAGAACTAGCGGGAGGCCGGGGGGGTACGCAGTATTTT; cdr3_aa: CASSLELAGGRGGTQYF; d_call: TRBD2; clone_size: many; v_call: TRBV7-2; j_call: TRBJ2-3
cdr3_nt: TGTGCCAGCACCGGACAGGGGGCGGGGAGCACCGGGGAGCTGTTTTTT; cdr3_aa: CASTGQGAGSTGELFF; d_call: TRBD1; clone_size: .; v_call: TRBV12-3/TRBV12-4; j_call: TRBJ2-2
cdr3_nt: TGTGCCAGCAGCACAGGGGGACGCAATCAGCCCCAGCATTTT; cdr3_aa: CASSTGGRNQPQHF; d_call: TRBD1; clone_size: .; v_call: TRBV6-6; j_call: TRBJ1-5
cdr3_nt: TGTGCCAGCAGCTTGGGACAGGGAATTGAAGCTTTCTTT; cdr3_aa: CASSLGQGIEAFF; d_call: TRBD1; clone_size: many; v_call: TRBV7-2; j_call: TRBJ1-1
cdr3_nt: TGTGCCAGCAGCTCCAACAGGGGGCTAGCAGGAAACACCATATATTTT; cdr3_aa: CASSSNRGLAGNTIYF; d_call: TRBD1; clone_size: .; v_call: TRBV7-9; j_call: TRBJ1-3
cdr3_nt: TGCGCCAGCAGCCAAGATCTAACCAGAAAACTGTTTTTT; cdr3_aa: CASSQDLTRKLFF; d_call: .; clone_size: many; v_call: TRBV4-3; j_call: TRBJ1-4
cdr3_nt: TGTGCCAGCAACCTCGGGACAGCCTACAATGAGCAGTTCTTC; cdr3_aa: CASNLGTAYNEQFF; d_call: TRBD1; clone_size: .; v_call: TRBV5-4; j_call: TRBJ2-1
cdr3_nt: TGTGCCAGCAGGGTGGGGACTAGCGGGCCGCAAGAGACCCAGTACTTC; cdr3_aa: CASRVGTSGPQETQYF; d_call: TRBD2; clone_size: many; v_call: TRBV5-4; j_call: TRBJ2-5
cdr3_nt: TGCGCCAGCAGCTCAGACAATGAGCAGTTCTTC; cdr3_aa: CASSSDNEQFF; d_call: .; clone_size: .; v_call: TRBV5-1; j_call: TRBJ2-1
cdr3_nt: TGTGCCAGCAGCTCCCTAGGGGGCCTCCTGTACTTC; cdr3_aa: CASSSLGGLLYF; d_call: TRBD1; clone_size: medium-sized; v_call: TRBV7-9; j_call: TRBJ2-7
cdr3_nt: TGTGCCAGCAGGGTTAGAGCTTCTCAGCAGTTCTTC; cdr3_aa: CASRVRASQQFF; d_call: .; clone_size: many; v_call: TRBV7-2; j_call: TRBJ2-1
cdr3_nt: TGTGCCAGCAGCCAAAGTTGGGGACAGGGGGGAGAGACCCAGTACTTC; cdr3_aa: CASSQSWGQGGETQYF; d_call: TRBD1; clone_size: many; v_call: TRBV3-1; j_call: TRBJ2-5
cdr3_nt: TGTGCCACCCGAGGCAGCGTATCCTACAATGAGCAGTTCTTC; cdr3_aa: CATRGSVSYNEQFF; d_call: .; clone_size: many; v_call: TRBV19; j_call: TRBJ2-1
cdr3_nt: TGCAGCGTTGGGACAGGAAGGACCGGGGAGCTGTTTTTT; cdr3_aa: CSVGTGRTGELFF; d_call: TRBD1; clone_size: many; v_call: TRBV29-1; j_call: TRBJ2-2
cdr3_nt: TGCGCCAGCAGCTTGGATCCTGGGGCGGGGAGCTACGAGCAGTACTTC; cdr3_aa: CASSLDPGAGSYEQYF; d_call: .; clone_size: .; v_call: TRBV5-1; j_call: TRBJ2-7
cdr3_nt: TGTGCCAGCAGCACGTTTTTCGGGGCCCAAGAGACCCAGTACTTC; cdr3_aa: CASSTFFGAQETQYF; d_call: .; clone_size: .; v_call: TRBV7-9; j_call: TRBJ2-5